Below, one TCR beta chain is given with its context. This CDR3 comprises 15 residues. From germline, CDR1 is MGHRA and CDR2 YSYEKL. The V gene lost 4 bases and the J gene lost 4 bases, with 15 bases spanning the gap. These data are taken from a study of shared T cell receptors in the human thymus. Clones were read by immunoSEQ multiplex PCR, and TCRdb kept only the in-frame ones, dropping some. The data hold 720,000 or so clones, with approximately 85% observed a single time. The sample also formed part of further work on human thymus T cells.

The TCR was taken from a girl in the first two years of life with a congenital heart defect. J is TRBJ2-3 and V is TRBV4-1, with a possible D match to TRBD2 (7 bases). The sequencing input was thymocytes. CDR3 nucleotide sequence: TGCGCCAGCAGCCGTGGGGGGGGGCCCTCAGATACGCAGTATTTT. Encoded protein: CASSRGGGPSDTQYF.